Given below is one T cell receptor (beta chain) in context. This entry comes from a study of T cell changes during pregnancy in multiple sclerosis. Sequencing was performed with immunoSEQ multiplex PCR; in TCRdb, only in-frame clones are kept and a portion is missing. The sample contains roughly 50,000 clones, roughly 92% of which appear only once. V was trimmed by 8 bases and J by 7 bases, leaving 15 bases between them. Germline CDR1 and CDR2: WSHSY and SAAADI. The CDR3 runs to 13 residues. Sample: CD4+ T cells from peripheral blood mononuclear cells, taken in the third trimester of pregnancy. The sequence came from a female donor with multiple sclerosis, enrolled in a pregnancy study. V is TRBV10-2 and J is TRBJ1-3; possibly TRBD1 for D (6 bases). Written as DNA, the CDR3 is TGCGCCAGCGGCCGAGCCAGGGGTAACACCATATATTTT. Translating it yields CASGRARGNTIYF.